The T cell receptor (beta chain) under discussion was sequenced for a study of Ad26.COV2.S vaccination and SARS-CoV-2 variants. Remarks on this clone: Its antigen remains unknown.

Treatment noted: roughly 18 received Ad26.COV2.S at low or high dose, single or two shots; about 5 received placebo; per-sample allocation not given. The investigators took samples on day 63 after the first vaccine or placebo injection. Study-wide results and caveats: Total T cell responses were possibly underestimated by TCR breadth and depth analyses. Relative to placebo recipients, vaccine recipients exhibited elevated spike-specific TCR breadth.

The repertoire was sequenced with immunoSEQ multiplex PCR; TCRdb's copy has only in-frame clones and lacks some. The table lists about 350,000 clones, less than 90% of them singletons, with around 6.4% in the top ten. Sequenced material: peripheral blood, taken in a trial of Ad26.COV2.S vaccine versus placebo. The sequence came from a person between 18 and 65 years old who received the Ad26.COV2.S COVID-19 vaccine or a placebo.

The CDR3 spells CASSRSDGMNEQFF. CDR3 sequence (DNA): TGTGCCAGCTCACGATCGGACGGCATGAATGAGCAGTTCTTC. The V and J genes are TRBV18 and TRBJ2-1; no clear D. CDR1 and CDR2 from the germline V gene are KGHSH and LQKENI. Trimming removed 4 bases at V and 7 bases at J, with 14 bases between. There are 14 residues in the CDR3.